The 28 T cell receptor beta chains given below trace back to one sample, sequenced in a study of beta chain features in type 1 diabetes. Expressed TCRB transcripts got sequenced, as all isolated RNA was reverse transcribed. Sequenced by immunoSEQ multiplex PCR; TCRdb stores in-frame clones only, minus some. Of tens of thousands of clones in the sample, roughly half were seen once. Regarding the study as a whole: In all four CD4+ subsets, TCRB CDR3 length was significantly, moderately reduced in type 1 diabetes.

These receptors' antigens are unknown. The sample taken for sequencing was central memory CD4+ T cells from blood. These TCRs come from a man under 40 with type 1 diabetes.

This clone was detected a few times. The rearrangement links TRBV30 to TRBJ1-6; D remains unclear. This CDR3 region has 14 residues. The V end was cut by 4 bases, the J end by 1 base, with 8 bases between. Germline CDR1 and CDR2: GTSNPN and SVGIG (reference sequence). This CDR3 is CAWKRGSYNSPLHF. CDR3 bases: TGTGCCTGGAAGCGGGGATCCTATAATTCACCCCTCCACTTT.

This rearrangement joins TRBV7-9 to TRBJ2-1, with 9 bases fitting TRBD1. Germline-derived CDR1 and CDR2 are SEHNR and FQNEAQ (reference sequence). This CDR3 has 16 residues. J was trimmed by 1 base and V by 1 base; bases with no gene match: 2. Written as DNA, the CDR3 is TGTGCCAGCAGCTTAGATGACAGGGGGTCCTACAATGAGCAGTTCTTC. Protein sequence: CASSLDDRGSYNEQFF.

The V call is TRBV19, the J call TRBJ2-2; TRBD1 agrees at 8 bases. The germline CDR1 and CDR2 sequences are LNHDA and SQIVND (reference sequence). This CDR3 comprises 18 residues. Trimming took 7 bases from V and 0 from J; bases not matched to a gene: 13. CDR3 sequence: CASTRSSVTGANTGELFF. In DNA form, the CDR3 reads TGTGCCAGTACCCGAAGTAGTGTGACAGGGGCGAACACCGGGGAGCTGTTTTTT. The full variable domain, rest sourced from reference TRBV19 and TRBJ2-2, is DGGITQSPKYLFRKEGQNVTLSCEQNLNHDAMYWYRQDPGQGLRLIYYSQIVNDFQKGDIAEGYSVSREKKESFPLTVTSAQKNPTAFYLCASTRSSVTGANTGELFFGEGSRLTVL.

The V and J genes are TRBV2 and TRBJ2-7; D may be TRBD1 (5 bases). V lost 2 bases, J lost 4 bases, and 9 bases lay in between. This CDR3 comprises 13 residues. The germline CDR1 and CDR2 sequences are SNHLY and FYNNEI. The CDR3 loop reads CASSENSGYEQYF. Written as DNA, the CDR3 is TGTGCCAGCAGTGAAAATTCAGGGTACGAGCAGTACTTC.

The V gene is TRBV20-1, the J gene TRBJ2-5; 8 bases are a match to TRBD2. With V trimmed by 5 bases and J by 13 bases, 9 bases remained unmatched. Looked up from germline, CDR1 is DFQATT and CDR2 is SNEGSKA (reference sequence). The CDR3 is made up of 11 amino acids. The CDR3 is CSASFSGNLYF. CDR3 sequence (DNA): TGCAGTGCTTCGTTTAGCGGGAACCTGTACTTC.

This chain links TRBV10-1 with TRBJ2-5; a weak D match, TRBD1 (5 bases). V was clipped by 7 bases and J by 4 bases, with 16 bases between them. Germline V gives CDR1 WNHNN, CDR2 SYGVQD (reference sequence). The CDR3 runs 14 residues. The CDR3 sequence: CASIKRLGRETQYF. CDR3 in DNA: TGCGCCAGCATAAAGCGATTGGGGCGAGAGACCCAGTACTTC.

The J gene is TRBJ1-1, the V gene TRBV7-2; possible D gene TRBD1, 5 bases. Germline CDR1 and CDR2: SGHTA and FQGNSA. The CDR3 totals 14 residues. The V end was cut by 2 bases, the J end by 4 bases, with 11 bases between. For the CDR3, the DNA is TGTGCCAGCAGCTTACAGGGAAGGGGCACTGAAGCTTTCTTT. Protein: CASSLQGRGTEAFF.

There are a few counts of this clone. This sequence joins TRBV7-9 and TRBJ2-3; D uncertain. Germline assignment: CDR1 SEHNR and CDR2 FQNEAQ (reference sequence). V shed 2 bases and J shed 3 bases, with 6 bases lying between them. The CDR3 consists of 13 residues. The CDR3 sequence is CASSLSSTDTQYF. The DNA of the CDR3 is TGTGCCAGCAGCTTATCCAGTACAGATACGCAGTATTTT.

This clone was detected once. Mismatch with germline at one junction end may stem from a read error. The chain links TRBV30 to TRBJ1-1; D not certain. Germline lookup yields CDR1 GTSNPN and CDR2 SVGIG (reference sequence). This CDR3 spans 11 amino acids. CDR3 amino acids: CAWSPLGAAGF. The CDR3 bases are TGTGCCTGGAGTCCCCTAGGCGCGGCGGGGTTT.

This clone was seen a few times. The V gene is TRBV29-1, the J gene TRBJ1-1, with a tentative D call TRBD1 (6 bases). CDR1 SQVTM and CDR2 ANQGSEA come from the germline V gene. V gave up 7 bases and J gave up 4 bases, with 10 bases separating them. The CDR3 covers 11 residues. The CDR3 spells CSGARGTEAFF. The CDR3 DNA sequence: TGCAGCGGCGCCAGGGGCACTGAAGCTTTCTTT.

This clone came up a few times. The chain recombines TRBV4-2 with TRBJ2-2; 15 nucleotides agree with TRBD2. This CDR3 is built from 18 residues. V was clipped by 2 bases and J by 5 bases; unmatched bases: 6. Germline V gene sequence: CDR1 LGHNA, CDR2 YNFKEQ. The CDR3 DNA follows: TGTGCCAGCAGCCAACGGGGACTAGCGGGAGGCGGGACCGGGGAGCTGTTTTTT. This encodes CASSQRGLAGGGTGELFF.

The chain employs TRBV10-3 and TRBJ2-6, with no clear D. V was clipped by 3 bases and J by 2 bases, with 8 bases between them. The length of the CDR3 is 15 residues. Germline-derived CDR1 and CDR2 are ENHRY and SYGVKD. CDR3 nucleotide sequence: TGTGCCATCAGTGACGACAACACTGGGGCCAACGTCCTGACTTTC. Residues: CAISDDNTGANVLTF.

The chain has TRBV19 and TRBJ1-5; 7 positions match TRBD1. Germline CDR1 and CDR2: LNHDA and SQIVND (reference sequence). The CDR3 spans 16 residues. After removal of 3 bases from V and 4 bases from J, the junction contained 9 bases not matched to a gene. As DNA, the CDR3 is TGTGCCAGTAGTATTCTGGGGGACAGCGATAATCAGCCCCAGCATTTT. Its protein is CASSILGDSDNQPQHF.

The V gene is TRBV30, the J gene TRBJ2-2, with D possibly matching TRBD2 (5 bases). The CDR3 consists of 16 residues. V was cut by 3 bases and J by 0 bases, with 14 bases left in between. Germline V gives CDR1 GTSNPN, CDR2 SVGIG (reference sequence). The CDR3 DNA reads TGTGCCTGGAGAAAATGGAGCGGATCGAACACCGGGGAGCTGTTTTTT. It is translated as CAWRKWSGSNTGELFF.

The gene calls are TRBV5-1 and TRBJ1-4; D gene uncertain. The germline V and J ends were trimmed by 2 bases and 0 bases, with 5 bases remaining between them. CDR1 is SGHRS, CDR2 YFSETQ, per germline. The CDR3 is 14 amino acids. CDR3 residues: CASSFGATNEKLFF. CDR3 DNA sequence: TGCGCCAGCAGCTTCGGGGCAACTAATGAAAAACTGTTTTTT. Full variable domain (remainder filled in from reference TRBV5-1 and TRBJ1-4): KAGVTQTPRYLIKTRGQQVTLSCSPISGHRSVSWYQQTPGQGLQFLFEYFSETQRNKGNFPGRFSGRQFSNSRSEMNVSTLELGDSALYLCASSFGATNEKLFFGSGTQLSVL.

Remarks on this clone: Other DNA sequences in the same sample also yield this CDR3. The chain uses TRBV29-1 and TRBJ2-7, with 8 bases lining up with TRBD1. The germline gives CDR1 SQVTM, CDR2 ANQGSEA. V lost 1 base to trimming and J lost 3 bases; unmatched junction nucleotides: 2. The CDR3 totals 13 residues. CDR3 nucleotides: TGCAGCGTTGAAGCTGGACAGGGCTACGAGCAGTACTTC. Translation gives CSVEAGQGYEQYF.

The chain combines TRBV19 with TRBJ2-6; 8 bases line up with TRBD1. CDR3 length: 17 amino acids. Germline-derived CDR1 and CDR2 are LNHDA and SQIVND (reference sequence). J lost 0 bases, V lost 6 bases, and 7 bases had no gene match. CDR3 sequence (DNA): TGTGCCAGTAGCAGATGGACAGGGCCCTCTGGGGCCAACGTCCTGACTTTC. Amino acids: CASSRWTGPSGANVLTF. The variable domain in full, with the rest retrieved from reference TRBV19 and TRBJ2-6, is DGGITQSPKYLFRKEGQNVTLSCEQNLNHDAMYWYRQDPGQGLRLIYYSQIVNDFQKGDIAEGYSVSREKKESFPLTVTSAQKNPTAFYLCASSRWTGPSGANVLTFGAGSRLTVL.

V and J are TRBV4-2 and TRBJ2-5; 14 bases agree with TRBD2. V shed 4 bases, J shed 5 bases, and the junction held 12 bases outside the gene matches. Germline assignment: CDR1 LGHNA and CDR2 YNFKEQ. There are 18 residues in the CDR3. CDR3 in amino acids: CASSRGLAGGLGEETQYF. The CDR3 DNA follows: TGTGCCAGCAGCCGAGGACTAGCGGGAGGTCTGGGGGAGGAGACCCAGTACTTC.

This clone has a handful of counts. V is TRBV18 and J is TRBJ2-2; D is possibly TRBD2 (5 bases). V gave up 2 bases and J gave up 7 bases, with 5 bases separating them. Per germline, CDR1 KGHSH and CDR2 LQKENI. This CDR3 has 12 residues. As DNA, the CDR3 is TGTGCCAGCTCACCAGACTACGGGGAGCTGTTTTTT. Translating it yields CASSPDYGELFF.

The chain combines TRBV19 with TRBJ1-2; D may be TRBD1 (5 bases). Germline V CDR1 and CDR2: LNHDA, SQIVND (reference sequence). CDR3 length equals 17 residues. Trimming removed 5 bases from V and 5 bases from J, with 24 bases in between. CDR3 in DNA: TGTGCCAGTAGTCCAAAACTGGGACGGGGCCGGGAGTATGGCTACACCTTC. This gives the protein CASSPKLGRGREYGYTF.

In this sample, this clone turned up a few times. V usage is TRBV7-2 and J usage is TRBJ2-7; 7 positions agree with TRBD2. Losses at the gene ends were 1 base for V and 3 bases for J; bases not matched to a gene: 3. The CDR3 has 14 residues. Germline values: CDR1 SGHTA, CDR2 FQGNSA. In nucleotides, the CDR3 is TGTGCCAGCAGCTTAGGGACTAGTGACTACGAGCAGTACTTC. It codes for CASSLGTSDYEQYF.

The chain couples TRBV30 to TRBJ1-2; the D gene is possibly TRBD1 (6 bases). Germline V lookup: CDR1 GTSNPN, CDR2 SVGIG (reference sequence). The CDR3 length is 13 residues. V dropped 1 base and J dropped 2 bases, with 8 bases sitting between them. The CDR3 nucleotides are TGTGCCTGGAGTGCGCAGGGGAACTATGGCTACACCTTC. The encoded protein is CAWSAQGNYGYTF.

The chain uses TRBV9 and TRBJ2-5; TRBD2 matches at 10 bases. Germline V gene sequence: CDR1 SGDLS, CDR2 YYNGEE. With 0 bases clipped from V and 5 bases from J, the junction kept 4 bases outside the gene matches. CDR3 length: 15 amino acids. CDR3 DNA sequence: TGTGCCAGCAGCGTAGACCTAGCGGGAGCGGAGACCCAGTACTTC. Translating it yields CASSVDLAGAETQYF.

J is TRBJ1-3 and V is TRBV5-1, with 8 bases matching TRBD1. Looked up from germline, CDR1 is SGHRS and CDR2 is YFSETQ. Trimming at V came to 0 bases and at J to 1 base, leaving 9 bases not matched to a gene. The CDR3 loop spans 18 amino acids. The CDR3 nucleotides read TGCGCCAGCAGCTTGGCCTCGGGGACAGGACCATCTGGAAACACCATATATTTT. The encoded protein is CASSLASGTGPSGNTIYF.

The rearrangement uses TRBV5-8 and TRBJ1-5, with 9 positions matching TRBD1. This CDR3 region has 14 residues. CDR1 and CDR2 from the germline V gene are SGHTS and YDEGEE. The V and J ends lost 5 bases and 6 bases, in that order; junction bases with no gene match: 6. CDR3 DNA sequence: TGTGCCAGCAGGGAGGGACAGGGAAGTCAGCCCCAGCATTTT. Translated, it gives CASREGQGSQPQHF.

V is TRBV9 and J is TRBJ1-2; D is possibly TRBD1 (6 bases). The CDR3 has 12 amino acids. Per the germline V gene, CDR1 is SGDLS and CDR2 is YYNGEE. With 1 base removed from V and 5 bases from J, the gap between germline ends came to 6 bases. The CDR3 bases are TGTGCCAGCAGCGTAACAGGGTATGGCTACACCTTC. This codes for CASSVTGYGYTF. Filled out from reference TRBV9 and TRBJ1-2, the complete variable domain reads DSGVTQTPKHLITATGQRVTLRCSPRSGDLSVYWYQQSLDQGLQFLIQYYNGEERAKGNILERFSAQQFPDLHSELNLSSLELGDSALYFCASSVTGYGYTFGSGTRLTVV.

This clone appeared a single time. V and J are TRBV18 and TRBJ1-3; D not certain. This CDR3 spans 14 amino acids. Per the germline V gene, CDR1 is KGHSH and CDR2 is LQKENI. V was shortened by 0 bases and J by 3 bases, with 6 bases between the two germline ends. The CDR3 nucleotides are TGTGCCAGCTCACCACCGGCAGTTGGAAACACCATATATTTT. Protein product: CASSPPAVGNTIYF.

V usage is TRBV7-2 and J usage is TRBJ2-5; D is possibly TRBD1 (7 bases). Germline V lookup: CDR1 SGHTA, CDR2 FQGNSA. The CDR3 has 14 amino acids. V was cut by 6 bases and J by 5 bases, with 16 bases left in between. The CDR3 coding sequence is TGTGCCAGCAGGATTTCAGGGGGGCAGGAGACCCAGTACTTC. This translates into CASRISGGQETQYF. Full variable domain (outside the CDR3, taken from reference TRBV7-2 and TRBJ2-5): GAGVSQSPSNKVTEKGKDVELRCDPISGHTALYWYRQSLGQGLEFLIYFQGNSAPDKSGLPSDRFSAERTGGSVSTLTIQRTQQEDSAVYLCASRISGGQETQYFGPGTRLLVL.